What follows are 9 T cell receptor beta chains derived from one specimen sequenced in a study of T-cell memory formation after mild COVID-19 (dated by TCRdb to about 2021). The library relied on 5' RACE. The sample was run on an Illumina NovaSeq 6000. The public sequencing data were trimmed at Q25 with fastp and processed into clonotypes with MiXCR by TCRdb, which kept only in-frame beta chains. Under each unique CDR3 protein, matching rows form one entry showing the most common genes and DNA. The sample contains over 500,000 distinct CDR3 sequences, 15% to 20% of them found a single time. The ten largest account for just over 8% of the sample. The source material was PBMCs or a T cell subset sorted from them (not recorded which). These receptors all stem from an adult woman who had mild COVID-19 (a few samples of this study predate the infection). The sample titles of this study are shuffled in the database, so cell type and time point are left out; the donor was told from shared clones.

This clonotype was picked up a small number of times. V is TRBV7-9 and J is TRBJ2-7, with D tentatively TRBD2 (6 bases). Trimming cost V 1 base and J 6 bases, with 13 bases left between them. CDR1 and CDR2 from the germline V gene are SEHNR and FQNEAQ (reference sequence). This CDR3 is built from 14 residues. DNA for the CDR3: TGTGCCAGCAGCTTAGGGCCTTCCGGGGGCGAGCAGTACTTC. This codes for CASSLGPSGGEQYF.

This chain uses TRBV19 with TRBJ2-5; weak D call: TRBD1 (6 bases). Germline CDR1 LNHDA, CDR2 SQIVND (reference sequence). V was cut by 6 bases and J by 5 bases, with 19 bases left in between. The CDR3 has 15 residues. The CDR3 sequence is CASSTTGSKSETQYF. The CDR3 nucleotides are TGTGCCAGTAGCACCACAGGGTCGAAATCCGAGACCCAGTACTTC.

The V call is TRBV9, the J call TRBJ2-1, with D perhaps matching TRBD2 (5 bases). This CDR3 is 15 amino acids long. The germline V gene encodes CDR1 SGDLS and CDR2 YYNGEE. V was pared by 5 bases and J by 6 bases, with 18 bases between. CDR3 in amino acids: CASSPLGFGGNEQFF. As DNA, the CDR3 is TGTGCCAGCAGTCCCCTTGGCTTCGGAGGCAATGAGCAGTTCTTC.

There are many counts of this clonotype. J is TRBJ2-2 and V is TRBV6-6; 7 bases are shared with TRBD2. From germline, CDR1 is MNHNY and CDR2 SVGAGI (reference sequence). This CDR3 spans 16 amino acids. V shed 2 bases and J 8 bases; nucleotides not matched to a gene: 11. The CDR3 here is CASSYREASGDGELFF. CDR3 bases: TGTGCCAGCAGTTACAGAGAGGCTAGCGGAGATGGGGAGCTGTTTTTT.

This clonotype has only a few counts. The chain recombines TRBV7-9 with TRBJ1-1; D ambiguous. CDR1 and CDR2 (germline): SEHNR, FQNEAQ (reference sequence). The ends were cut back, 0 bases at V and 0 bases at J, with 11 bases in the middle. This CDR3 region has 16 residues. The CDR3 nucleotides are TGTGCCAGCAGCTTAGCCTGGGCGGGGATGAACACTGAAGCTTTCTTT. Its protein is CASSLAWAGMNTEAFF. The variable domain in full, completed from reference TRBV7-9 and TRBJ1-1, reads DTGVSQNPRHKITKRGQNVTFRCDPISEHNRLYWYRQTLGQGPEFLTYFQNEAQLEKSRLLSDRFSAERPKGSFSTLEIQRTEQGDSAMYLCASSLAWAGMNTEAFFGQGTRLTVV.

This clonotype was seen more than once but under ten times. The CDR3 DNA reads as TGTGCCAGCAGGCCGGGACTAGCTCCGGAGACCCAGTACTTC. This encodes CASRPGLAPETQYF. The rearrangement joins TRBV6-5 to TRBJ2-5; 9 bases fit TRBD2. From germline, CDR1 is MNHEY and CDR2 SVGAGI. The V segment lost 6 bases and the J segment 5 bases; nucleotides outside the gene matches: 7. This CDR3 has 14 residues.

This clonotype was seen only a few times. CDR3 region: CASRPPTSYEQYF. For the CDR3, the DNA is TGTGCCAGCAGACCACCCACATCCTACGAGCAGTACTTC. The chain is built from TRBV28 and TRBJ2-7; no definite D call. Germline values: CDR1 MDHEN, CDR2 SYDVKM. Trimming took 6 bases from V and 1 from J, leaving 10 bases between them. This CDR3 contains 13 residues.

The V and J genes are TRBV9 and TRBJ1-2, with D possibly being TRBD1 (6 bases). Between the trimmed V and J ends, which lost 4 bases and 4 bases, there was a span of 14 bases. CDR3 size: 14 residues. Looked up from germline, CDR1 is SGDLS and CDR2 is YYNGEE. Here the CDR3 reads CASSPRQASYGYTF. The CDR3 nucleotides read TGTGCCAGCAGCCCCCGACAGGCCTCCTATGGCTACACCTTC.

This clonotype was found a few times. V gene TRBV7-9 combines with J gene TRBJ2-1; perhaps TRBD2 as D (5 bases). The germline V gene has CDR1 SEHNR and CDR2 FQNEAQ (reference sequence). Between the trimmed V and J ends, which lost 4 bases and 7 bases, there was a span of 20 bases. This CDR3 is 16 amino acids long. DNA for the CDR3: TGTGCCAGCAGCTCTCGAGCGGTGGGATCGTGGAATGAGCAGTTCTTC. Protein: CASSSRAVGSWNEQFF.